Listed below are T cell receptor beta chains from one sample, sequenced in a study of T cells in Graves' hyperthyroidism and ophthalmopathy. One entry per CDR3 protein results from TCRdb running MiXCR on the multiplex PCR reads. The top ten hold roughly 9.2% of the sample, which has a few hundred thousand distinct CDR3 sequences, about 13% seen once. The sequenced sample consisted of blood. These TCRs come from a woman under 30 with Graves' hyperthyroidism. CDR3s include the opening cysteine and the closing phenylalanine or tryptophan. Fields, in order: J gene, V gene, D gene, clone size, CDR3 DNA, CDR3 protein. D genes are given only for firm matches. Clone size is not always given. Where it is, it says once, few, many or a class for expanded clones.

J gene: TRBJ2-2
V gene: TRBV29-1
D gene: TRBD1
clone size: once
CDR3 DNA: TGCAGCGTTTCACCGGGACAGGGGCTACTGGACACCGGGGAGCTGTTTTTT
CDR3 protein: CSVSPGQGLLDTGELFF

J gene: TRBJ1-5
V gene: TRBV7-8
D gene: .
clone size: few
CDR3 DNA: TGTGCGGCAGGGGATGGTAGCAATCAGCCCCAGCATTTT
CDR3 protein: CAAGDGSNQPQHF

J gene: TRBJ2-6
V gene: TRBV7-8
D gene: TRBD1
clone size: many
CDR3 DNA: TGTGCCAGCAGCGACCGGGACAGGGGGAGTTCTGGGGCCAACGTCCTGACTTTC
CDR3 protein: CASSDRDRGSSGANVLTF

J gene: TRBJ1-1
V gene: TRBV12-3/TRBV12-4
D gene: .
clone size: many
CDR3 DNA: TGTGCCAGCAGTCCCCGGAGGGGGAACACTGAAGCTTTCTTT
CDR3 protein: CASSPRRGNTEAFF

J gene: TRBJ2-7
V gene: TRBV7-9
D gene: TRBD1
clone size: .
CDR3 DNA: TGTGCCAGCACCTACAGGGGGAACTACGAGCAGTACTTC
CDR3 protein: CASTYRGNYEQYF

J gene: TRBJ2-7
V gene: TRBV12-3/TRBV12-4
D gene: TRBD2
clone size: many
CDR3 DNA: TGTGCCAGCAGTCCCACAGCGGGGGAGCAGTACTTC
CDR3 protein: CASSPTAGEQYF

J gene: TRBJ2-7
V gene: TRBV7-9
D gene: .
clone size: many
CDR3 DNA: TGTGCCAGCAGCACCGGACATTCCCCCATCTCTGAGCAGTACTTC
CDR3 protein: CASSTGHSPISEQYF

J gene: TRBJ1-3
V gene: TRBV11-3
D gene: .
clone size: many
CDR3 DNA: TGTGCCAGCAGCTTAGGGGGCCGTGGAAACACCATATATTTT
CDR3 protein: CASSLGGRGNTIYF

J gene: TRBJ1-1
V gene: TRBV9
D gene: .
clone size: .
CDR3 DNA: TGTGCCAGCAGCGATACAGGGAGGGGTGAAGCTTTCTTT
CDR3 protein: CASSDTGRGEAFF

J gene: TRBJ2-5
V gene: TRBV6-6
D gene: TRBD2
clone size: many
CDR3 DNA: TGTGCCAGCAGTTACGGGGGACTAGCGGGGGGGCCCTTAACCGAGACCCAGTACTTC
CDR3 protein: CASSYGGLAGGPLTETQYF

J gene: TRBJ2-7
V gene: TRBV6-2/TRBV6-3
D gene: .
clone size: .
CDR3 DNA: TGTGCCAGCAGCGCCCGGGACACGGACGAGCAGTACTTC
CDR3 protein: CASSARDTDEQYF

J gene: TRBJ1-3
V gene: TRBV3-1
D gene: .
clone size: .
CDR3 DNA: TGTGCCAGCAGCCAGCGGGGGACGGGGTCTGGAAACACCATATATTTT
CDR3 protein: CASSQRGTGSGNTIYF

J gene: TRBJ2-2
V gene: TRBV6-1
D gene: .
clone size: many
CDR3 DNA: TGTGCCAGCAGTGAAGCGCTAGGGGTCGGTGAGCTGTTTTTT
CDR3 protein: CASSEALGVGELFF

J gene: TRBJ2-3
V gene: TRBV12-3/TRBV12-4
D gene: .
clone size: many
CDR3 DNA: TGTGCCAGCAGTTGGGCACTTAGTATAGATACGCAGTATTTT
CDR3 protein: CASSWALSIDTQYF

J gene: TRBJ1-2
V gene: TRBV5-4
D gene: TRBD1
clone size: .
CDR3 DNA: TGTGCCAGCAGCTCCGCGAACCACCGGGACAGTCATAACTATGGCTACACCTTC
CDR3 protein: CASSSANHRDSHNYGYTF